The TCR beta chain under discussion was sequenced for a study of blood T cell repertoires in COVID-19. For the study at large: COVID-19 samples collected from the United States, Italy and Spain covered acute and convalescent phases.

Enrolled during active infection, Seattle patients were then followed longitudinally. The repertoire was sequenced with immunoSEQ multiplex PCR; TCRdb's copy has only in-frame clones and lacks some. The top ten hold about 2% of the sample, which has some 270,000 clones, around 90% seen once. This receptor was identified in a woman aged 55-75 years with COVID-19, enrolled during active disease. The sample consisted of peripheral blood.

CDR3 sequence: CASSPLPSGYTF. CDR3 in DNA: TGTGCCAGCAGCCCCCTCCCGTCTGGCTACACCTTC. The chain employs TRBV12-3 or TRBV12-4 and TRBJ1-2; no clear D gene. The V end lost 6 bases, the J end lost 7 bases, and 12 bases lay between the germline ends. The CDR3 has 12 amino acids.